Listed here is a single T cell receptor (beta chain). Antigen: not known. Other DNA sequences in this specimen translate into the identical CDR3. TCRdb's table, derived via immunoSEQ multiplex PCR, lists solely in-frame clones and lacks some. Among about 1.9 million clones, over 85% were seen once, and the ten largest hold 1.5% to 2%. CDR3 length equals 12 residues. The V end lost 4 bases, the J end lost 3 bases, and 6 bases lay between the germline ends. Germline CDR1 MDHEN, CDR2 SYDVKM. Positive CCR7 selection of CD45RO-negative cells yielded the naive CD8 cells, and terminally differentiated effector memory CD45RA+ cells were excluded. This specimen belongs to a study of shared clonotypes between healthy human individuals. Findings and limits, study-wide: Clonotypes shared by all four donors outscored non-shared clonotypes in generation probability.

The chain combines TRBV28 with TRBJ1-1; possibly TRBD1 for D (5 bases). This clonotype was obtained from a man younger than 35 in good health. Some clones in this sample may be carry-over from other donors' samples. Sequencing input: naive CD8+ T cells from PBMCs. CDR3 sequence: CASSWGDTEAFF. For the CDR3, the DNA is TGTGCCAGCAGTTGGGGGGACACTGAAGCTTTCTTT. The variable domain in full, completed from reference TRBV28 and TRBJ1-1, reads DVKVTQSSRYLVKRTGEKVFLECVQDMDHENMFWYRQDPGLGLRLIYFSYDVKMKEKGDIPEGYSVSREKKERFSLILESASTNQTSMYLCASSWGDTEAFFGQGTRLTVV.